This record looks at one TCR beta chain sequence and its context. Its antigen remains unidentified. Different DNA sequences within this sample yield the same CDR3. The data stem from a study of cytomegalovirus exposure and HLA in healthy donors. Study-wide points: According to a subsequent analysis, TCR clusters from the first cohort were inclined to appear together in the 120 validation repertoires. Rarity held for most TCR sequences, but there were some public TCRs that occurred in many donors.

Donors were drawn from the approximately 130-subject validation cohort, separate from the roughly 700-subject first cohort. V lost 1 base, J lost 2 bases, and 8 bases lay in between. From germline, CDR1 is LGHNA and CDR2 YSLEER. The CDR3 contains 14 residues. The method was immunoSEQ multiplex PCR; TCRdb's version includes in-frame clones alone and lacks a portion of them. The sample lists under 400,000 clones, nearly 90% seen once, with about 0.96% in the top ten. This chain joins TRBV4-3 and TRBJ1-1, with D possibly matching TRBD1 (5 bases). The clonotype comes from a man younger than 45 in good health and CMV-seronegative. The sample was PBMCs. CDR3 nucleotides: TGCGCCAGCAGCCAAGGACAGTTAAACACTGAAGCTTTCTTT. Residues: CASSQGQLNTEAFF.